These T cell receptor beta chains were read from a single sample in a study of early T cells in non-severe SARS-CoV-2 infection. One entry per CDR3 protein results from TCRdb running MiXCR on the 5' RACE reads. The table shows 60,000 or so distinct CDR3 sequences, with roughly 8.7% occurring only once. Sample: whole blood, taken at baseline. The receptors stem from an adult who was a healthcare worker with PCR-confirmed SARS-CoV-2 infection or an uninfected control (not recorded which). CDR3s include the opening cysteine and the closing phenylalanine or tryptophan. Each record gives: CDR3 protein, CDR3 DNA, J gene, CDR3 length, D gene, clone size, V gene. D genes are given only for firm matches. Clone size is not always given. Where it is, it says once, few, many or a class for expanded clones.

CDR3 protein: CSASPSGGRGSTDTQYF; CDR3 DNA: TGCAGTGCTAGTCCAAGCGGGGGGCGGGGAAGCACAGATACGCAGTATTTT; J gene: TRBJ2-3; CDR3 length: 17; D gene: TRBD2; clone size: NA; V gene: TRBV20-1
CDR3 protein: CSVDGGGEEQYF; CDR3 DNA: TGCAGCGTTGACGGCGGCGGGGAGGAGCAGTACTTC; J gene: TRBJ2-7; CDR3 length: 12; D gene: NA; clone size: many; V gene: TRBV29-1
CDR3 protein: CASSIRGSDGYTF; CDR3 DNA: TGTGCCAGCAGCATAAGGGGGTCAGATGGCTACACCTTC; J gene: TRBJ1-2; CDR3 length: 13; D gene: NA; clone size: NA; V gene: TRBV12-3/TRBV12-4
CDR3 protein: CASRLDGSYSNQPQHF; CDR3 DNA: TGCGCCAGCAGACTCGACGGGAGCTATAGCAATCAGCCCCAGCATTTT; J gene: TRBJ1-5; CDR3 length: 16; D gene: NA; clone size: NA; V gene: TRBV5-1
CDR3 protein: CASSEDRGEAFF; CDR3 DNA: TGCGCCAGCAGTGAAGATCGGGGGGAAGCTTTCTTT; J gene: TRBJ1-1; CDR3 length: 12; D gene: NA; clone size: NA; V gene: TRBV10-1
CDR3 protein: CASSLRGGGVASYEQYF; CDR3 DNA: TGTGCCAGCAGCTTACGGGGGGGCGGGGTCGCCTCCTACGAGCAGTACTTC; J gene: TRBJ2-7; CDR3 length: 17; D gene: TRBD2; clone size: many; V gene: TRBV7-6
CDR3 protein: CASREHAPTREGLYEQYF; CDR3 DNA: TGTGCCAGCAGAGAACACGCTCCTACGCGGGAGGGACTCTACGAGCAGTACTTC; J gene: TRBJ2-7; CDR3 length: 18; D gene: TRBD2; clone size: few; V gene: TRBV6-5
CDR3 protein: CASSLGGQYEQYF; CDR3 DNA: TGTGCCAGCAGTTTAGGGGGGCAGTACGAGCAGTACTTC; J gene: TRBJ2-7; CDR3 length: 13; D gene: NA; clone size: NA; V gene: TRBV12-3/TRBV12-4
CDR3 protein: CASSLSAGGYNEQFF; CDR3 DNA: TGTGCCAGCAGCTTATCAGCGGGGGGTTACAATGAGCAGTTCTTC; J gene: TRBJ2-1; CDR3 length: 15; D gene: TRBD2; clone size: many; V gene: TRBV7-2
CDR3 protein: CASSTPGLATREEQYF; CDR3 DNA: TGTGCCAGCTCAACACCGGGACTAGCAACAAGGGAAGAGCAGTACTTC; J gene: TRBJ2-7; CDR3 length: 16; D gene: TRBD2; clone size: many; V gene: TRBV18
CDR3 protein: CASSATYDNEQFF; CDR3 DNA: TGTGCCAGCAGTGCCACCTATGACAATGAGCAGTTCTTC; J gene: TRBJ2-1; CDR3 length: 13; D gene: NA; clone size: many; V gene: TRBV6-4
CDR3 protein: CAILGRLTDTQYF; CDR3 DNA: TGTGCCATCCTGGGCCGGCTCACAGATACGCAGTATTTT; J gene: TRBJ2-3; CDR3 length: 13; D gene: NA; clone size: few; V gene: TRBV6-1
CDR3 protein: CASSQDWTPNGYTF; CDR3 DNA: TGTGCCAGCAGCCAAGATTGGACACCGAATGGCTACACCTTC; J gene: TRBJ1-2; CDR3 length: 14; D gene: NA; clone size: NA; V gene: TRBV4-2
CDR3 protein: CASSLVRGPSGNTIYF; CDR3 DNA: TGTGCCAGCAGCTTAGTCCGGGGCCCCTCTGGAAACACCATATATTTT; J gene: TRBJ1-3; CDR3 length: 16; D gene: NA; clone size: many; V gene: TRBV7-6
CDR3 protein: CASSTRGPGELFF; CDR3 DNA: TGTGCCAGCAGTACGAGGGGCCCCGGGGAGCTGTTTTTT; J gene: TRBJ2-2; CDR3 length: 13; D gene: NA; clone size: many; V gene: TRBV27
CDR3 protein: CASSLRLAADTQYF; CDR3 DNA: TGTGCCAGCAGTTTACGGCTAGCCGCAGATACGCAGTATTTT; J gene: TRBJ2-3; CDR3 length: 14; D gene: NA; clone size: many; V gene: TRBV12-3/TRBV12-4
CDR3 protein: CASASGQTGANVLTF; CDR3 DNA: TGTGCCAGCGCATCCGGACAGACTGGGGCCAACGTCCTGACTTTC; J gene: TRBJ2-6; CDR3 length: 15; D gene: NA; clone size: many; V gene: TRBV28
CDR3 protein: CSARERTGNEKLFF; CDR3 DNA: TGCAGTGCTAGAGAGAGGACCGGGAATGAAAAACTGTTTTTT; J gene: TRBJ1-4; CDR3 length: 14; D gene: NA; clone size: few; V gene: TRBV20-1
CDR3 protein: CAWSPRQGWNTEAFF; CDR3 DNA: TGTGCCTGGAGCCCTAGACAGGGTTGGAACACTGAAGCTTTCTTT; J gene: TRBJ1-1; CDR3 length: 15; D gene: TRBD1; clone size: few; V gene: TRBV30
CDR3 protein: CSARGGASNTEAFF; CDR3 DNA: TGCAGTGCTAGAGGGGGGGCCTCTAACACTGAAGCTTTCTTT; J gene: TRBJ1-1; CDR3 length: 14; D gene: NA; clone size: few; V gene: TRBV20-1
CDR3 protein: CASSKGTVKETQYF; CDR3 DNA: TGTGCCAGCAGCAAAGGGACAGTCAAGGAGACCCAGTACTTC; J gene: TRBJ2-5; CDR3 length: 14; D gene: TRBD1; clone size: NA; V gene: TRBV6-6
CDR3 protein: CASRLVAGVSYEQYF; CDR3 DNA: TGTGCCAGCAGACTGGTTGCTGGTGTTTCCTACGAGCAGTACTTC; J gene: TRBJ2-7; CDR3 length: 15; D gene: NA; clone size: NA; V gene: TRBV5-5
CDR3 protein: CASRLQGPYNEQFF; CDR3 DNA: TGTGCCAGCAGGTTACAGGGTCCCTACAATGAGCAGTTCTTC; J gene: TRBJ2-1; CDR3 length: 14; D gene: NA; clone size: NA; V gene: TRBV6-5
CDR3 protein: CASSQGLGGNQPQHF; CDR3 DNA: TGTGCCAGCAGCCAGGGACTGGGAGGCAATCAGCCCCAGCATTTT; J gene: TRBJ1-5; CDR3 length: 15; D gene: NA; clone size: few; V gene: TRBV6-5
CDR3 protein: CASGPGASSSGNTIYF; CDR3 DNA: TGTGCCAGCGGGCCGGGGGCGTCGAGCTCTGGAAACACCATATATTTT; J gene: TRBJ1-3; CDR3 length: 16; D gene: NA; clone size: NA; V gene: TRBV6-5
CDR3 protein: CASSQEWWTDTQYF; CDR3 DNA: TGTGCCAGCAGCCAAGAGTGGTGGACAGATACGCAGTATTTT; J gene: TRBJ2-3; CDR3 length: 14; D gene: NA; clone size: few; V gene: TRBV14
CDR3 protein: CSAHRDSEFDEQYF; CDR3 DNA: TGCAGTGCTCACCGGGACTCCGAGTTCGACGAGCAGTACTTC; J gene: TRBJ2-7; CDR3 length: 14; D gene: NA; clone size: NA; V gene: TRBV20-1
CDR3 protein: CASSQTRREKLLF; CDR3 DNA: TGTGCCAGCAGCCAAACCCGGAGGGAAAAACTGCTTTTT; J gene: TRBJ1-4; CDR3 length: 13; D gene: NA; clone size: NA; V gene: TRBV3-1
CDR3 protein: CASSSGQGIYSNQPQHF; CDR3 DNA: TGTGCCAGCAGTTCCGGACAGGGAATATATAGCAATCAGCCCCAGCATTTT; J gene: TRBJ1-5; CDR3 length: 17; D gene: TRBD1; clone size: NA; V gene: TRBV28
CDR3 protein: CASSEDEKTEAFF; CDR3 DNA: TGTGCCAGCAGTGAAGACGAAAAAACTGAAGCTTTCTTT; J gene: TRBJ1-1; CDR3 length: 13; D gene: NA; clone size: NA; V gene: TRBV6-1
CDR3 protein: CAWSASGGSSGNTIYF; CDR3 DNA: TGTGCCTGGAGCGCCTCCGGGGGCTCCTCTGGAAACACCATATATTTT; J gene: TRBJ1-3; CDR3 length: 16; D gene: NA; clone size: medium-sized; V gene: TRBV30
CDR3 protein: CASSHEGYGYTF; CDR3 DNA: TGTGCCAGCAGCCACGAAGGTTATGGCTACACCTTC; J gene: TRBJ1-2; CDR3 length: 12; D gene: NA; clone size: once; V gene: TRBV3-1
CDR3 protein: CAISVETSVETGELFF; CDR3 DNA: TGTGCCATCAGTGTTGAGACTAGCGTCGAGACCGGGGAGCTGTTTTTT; J gene: TRBJ2-2; CDR3 length: 16; D gene: TRBD2; clone size: few; V gene: TRBV10-3
CDR3 protein: CASILEAGHF; CDR3 DNA: TGTGCCAGCATCTTAGAGGCAGGGCACTTC; J gene: TRBJ2-7; CDR3 length: 10; D gene: NA; clone size: NA; V gene: TRBV12-3/TRBV12-4
CDR3 protein: CAWTSGRLDTQYF; CDR3 DNA: TGTGCCTGGACTAGCGGGCGCCTAGATACGCAGTATTTT; J gene: TRBJ2-3; CDR3 length: 13; D gene: TRBD2; clone size: few; V gene: TRBV30
CDR3 protein: CASGVQGGYEQYF; CDR3 DNA: TGTGCCAGCGGCGTGCAGGGGGGCTACGAGCAGTACTTC; J gene: TRBJ2-7; CDR3 length: 13; D gene: NA; clone size: many; V gene: TRBV27
CDR3 protein: CASSQWDRGLTGELFF; CDR3 DNA: TGTGCCAGCAGCCAATGGGACAGGGGATTGACCGGGGAGCTGTTTTTT; J gene: TRBJ2-2; CDR3 length: 16; D gene: TRBD1; clone size: many; V gene: TRBV14
CDR3 protein: CATSRSRTPSYEQYF; CDR3 DNA: TGTGCCACCAGCAGATCTCGGACACCCTCCTACGAGCAGTACTTC; J gene: TRBJ2-7; CDR3 length: 15; D gene: NA; clone size: few; V gene: TRBV15
CDR3 protein: CASTSGQGEISPLHF; CDR3 DNA: TGCGCCAGCACCTCTGGACAGGGAGAAATTTCACCCCTCCACTTT; J gene: TRBJ1-6; CDR3 length: 15; D gene: TRBD1; clone size: few; V gene: TRBV5-1
CDR3 protein: CASSAQANSPLHF; CDR3 DNA: TGCGCCAGCAGCGCCCAGGCTAATTCACCCCTCCACTTT; J gene: TRBJ1-6; CDR3 length: 13; D gene: NA; clone size: few; V gene: TRBV10-1
CDR3 protein: CASSPDRSSYEQYF; CDR3 DNA: TGTGCCAGCTCACCAGACAGGAGCTCCTACGAGCAGTACTTC; J gene: TRBJ2-7; CDR3 length: 14; D gene: NA; clone size: NA; V gene: TRBV18
CDR3 protein: CASSTRETPGEQYF; CDR3 DNA: TGCGCCAGCAGCACCCGGGAAACCCCGGGGGAGCAGTACTTC; J gene: TRBJ2-7; CDR3 length: 14; D gene: NA; clone size: NA; V gene: TRBV5-1
CDR3 protein: CASSQEWRESGYTF; CDR3 DNA: TGTGCCAGCAGCCAAGAATGGCGTGAGAGTGGCTACACCTTC; J gene: TRBJ1-2; CDR3 length: 14; D gene: NA; clone size: NA; V gene: TRBV3-1
CDR3 protein: CASSLDSGVVGYTF; CDR3 DNA: TGCGCCAGCAGCTTGGATTCAGGGGTAGTCGGCTACACCTTC; J gene: TRBJ1-2; CDR3 length: 14; D gene: NA; clone size: NA; V gene: TRBV5-1
CDR3 protein: CASSDRNTGELFF; CDR3 DNA: TGTGCCAGCAGCGACAGGAACACCGGGGAGCTGTTTTTT; J gene: TRBJ2-2; CDR3 length: 13; D gene: NA; clone size: few; V gene: TRBV7-3
CDR3 protein: CASSPGLGTWGLEQYF; CDR3 DNA: TGTGCCAGCTCACCAGGGCTAGGGACATGGGGCCTCGAGCAGTACTTC; J gene: TRBJ2-7; CDR3 length: 16; D gene: NA; clone size: few; V gene: TRBV18
CDR3 protein: CSVVKDREYEQYF; CDR3 DNA: TGCAGCGTTGTTAAGGACAGGGAATACGAGCAGTACTTC; J gene: TRBJ2-7; CDR3 length: 13; D gene: TRBD1; clone size: NA; V gene: TRBV29-1
CDR3 protein: CSVEEGRVETQYF; CDR3 DNA: TGCAGCGTTGAAGAAGGCAGGGTAGAGACCCAGTACTTC; J gene: TRBJ2-5; CDR3 length: 13; D gene: NA; clone size: NA; V gene: TRBV29-1
CDR3 protein: CASSPRTGVEKLFF; CDR3 DNA: TGTGCCAGCAGCCCGAGGACAGGGGTTGAAAAACTGTTTTTT; J gene: TRBJ1-4; CDR3 length: 14; D gene: TRBD1; clone size: many; V gene: TRBV7-9
CDR3 protein: CASRTGQGADTQYF; CDR3 DNA: TGTGCCAGCCGAACAGGACAGGGGGCAGATACGCAGTATTTT; J gene: TRBJ2-3; CDR3 length: 14; D gene: TRBD1; clone size: many; V gene: TRBV2